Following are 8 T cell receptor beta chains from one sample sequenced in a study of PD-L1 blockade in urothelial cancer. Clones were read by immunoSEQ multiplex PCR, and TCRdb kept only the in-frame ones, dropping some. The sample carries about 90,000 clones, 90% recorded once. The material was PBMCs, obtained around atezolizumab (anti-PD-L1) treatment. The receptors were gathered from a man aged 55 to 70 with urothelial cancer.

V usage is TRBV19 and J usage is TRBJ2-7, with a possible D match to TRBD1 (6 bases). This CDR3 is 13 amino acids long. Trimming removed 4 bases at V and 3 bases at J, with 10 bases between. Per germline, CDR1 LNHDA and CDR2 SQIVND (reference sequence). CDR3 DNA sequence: TGTGCCAGTAGTACTCAGGACAGCTACGAGCAGTACTTC. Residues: CASSTQDSYEQYF. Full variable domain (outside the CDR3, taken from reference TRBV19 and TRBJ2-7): DGGITQSPKYLFRKEGQNVTLSCEQNLNHDAMYWYRQDPGQGLRLIYYSQIVNDFQKGDIAEGYSVSREKKESFPLTVTSAQKNPTAFYLCASSTQDSYEQYFGPGTRLTVT.

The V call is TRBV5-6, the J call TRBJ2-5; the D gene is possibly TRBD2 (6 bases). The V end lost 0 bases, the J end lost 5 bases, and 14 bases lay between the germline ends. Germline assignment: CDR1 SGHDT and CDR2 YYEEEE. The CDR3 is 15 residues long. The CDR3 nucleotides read TGTGCCAGCAGCTTGGCCGATGGGGGGAAGGAGACCCAGTACTTC. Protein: CASSLADGGKETQYF.

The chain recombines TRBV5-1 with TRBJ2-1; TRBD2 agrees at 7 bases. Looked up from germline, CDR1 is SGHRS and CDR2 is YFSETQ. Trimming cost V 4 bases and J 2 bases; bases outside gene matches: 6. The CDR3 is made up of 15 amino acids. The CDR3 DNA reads TGCGCCAGCAGCCCATCTAGCGGTGCCTACAATGAGCAGTTCTTC. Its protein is CASSPSSGAYNEQFF.

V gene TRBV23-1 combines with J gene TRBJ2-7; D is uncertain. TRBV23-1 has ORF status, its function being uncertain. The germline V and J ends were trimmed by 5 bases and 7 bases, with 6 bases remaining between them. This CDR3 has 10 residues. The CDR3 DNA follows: TGCGCCAGCAGTGACTCTGAGCAGTACTTC. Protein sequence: CASSDSEQYF.

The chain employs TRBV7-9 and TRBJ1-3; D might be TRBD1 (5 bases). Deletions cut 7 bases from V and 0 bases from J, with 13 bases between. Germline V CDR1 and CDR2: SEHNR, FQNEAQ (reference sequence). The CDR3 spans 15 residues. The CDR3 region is CASTRQGYSGNTIYF. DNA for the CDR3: TGTGCCAGCACTCGCCAGGGATACTCTGGAAACACCATATATTTT. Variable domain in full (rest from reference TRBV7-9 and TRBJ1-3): DTGVSQNPRHKITKRGQNVTFRCDPISEHNRLYWYRQTLGQGPEFLTYFQNEAQLEKSRLLSDRFSAERPKGSFSTLEIQRTEQGDSAMYLCASTRQGYSGNTIYFGEGSWLTVV.

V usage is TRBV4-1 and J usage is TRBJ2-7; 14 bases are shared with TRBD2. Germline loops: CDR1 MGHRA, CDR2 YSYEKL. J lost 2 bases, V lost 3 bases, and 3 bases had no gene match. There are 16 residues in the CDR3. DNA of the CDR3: TGCGCCAGCAGCCATCCGACTAGCGGGAGGGCCTACGAGCAGTACTTC. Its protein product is CASSHPTSGRAYEQYF.

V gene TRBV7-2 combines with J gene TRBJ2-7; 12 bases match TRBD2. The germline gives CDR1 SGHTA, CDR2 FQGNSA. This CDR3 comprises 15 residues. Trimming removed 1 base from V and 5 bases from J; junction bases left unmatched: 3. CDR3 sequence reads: CASSLEGLAGNEQYF. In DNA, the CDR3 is TGTGCCAGCAGCTTAGAGGGACTAGCGGGCAACGAGCAGTACTTC.

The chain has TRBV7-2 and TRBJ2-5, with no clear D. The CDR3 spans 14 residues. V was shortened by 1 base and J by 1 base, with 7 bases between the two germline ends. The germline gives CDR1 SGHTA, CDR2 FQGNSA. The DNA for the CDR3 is TGTGCCAGCAGCTTAGAGAGTTTCCAAGAGACCCAGTACTTC. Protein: CASSLESFQETQYF.